This T cell receptor beta chain was found in a study of CD8+CD57+ T cells in acquired aplastic anemia. Study-level information: The DNA of sorted CD4+ and CD8+ cells averaged around 3.2 ug.

Investigators profiled TCR beta VDJ and CDR3 from genomic DNA template. TCRdb analysed the reads with MiXCR anew, one entry per CDR3 protein. This sample yields 200,000 to 250,000 distinct CDR3 sequences, of which 40% to 50% are seen a single time; 7.8% belongs to the top ten. Notes on the study in general: A set of 25 to 30 CD8+ CDR3 sequences was shared between patients and controls, and these sequences appeared highly expressed in patients. The CD8+ Simpson's diversity of patients and controls was not significantly different.

This clonotype is medium-sized in the sample. Its antigen is unidentified. Patients sequenced had flow cytometry evidence of CD8+CD57+ cell expansion. Every patient presented with severe acquired aplastic anemia. With V trimmed by 3 bases and J by 9 bases, 7 bases remained unmatched. The CDR3 is made up of 15 amino acids. The germline CDR1 and CDR2 sequences are DFQATT and SNEGSKA (reference sequence). The chain uses TRBV20-1 and TRBJ2-1; 14 nucleotides match TRBD2. The sequencing sample was made of sorted CD4+, CD8+, or CD8+CD57+ T cells (not recorded which) from PBMCs. This TCR derives from a human donor with aplastic anemia. The CDR3 DNA reads as TGCAGTGCTAGCGAGGGGACTAGCGGGAGCTCTGAGCAGTTCTTC. Translating it yields CSASEGTSGSSEQFF.